This T cell receptor (beta chain) was identified in a study of T cells after yellow fever vaccination. This clonotype was observed a handful of times. The CDR3 contains 16 residues. The V segment lost 4 bases and the J segment 8 bases; nucleotides outside the gene matches: 11. The germline V gene encodes CDR1 MNHNS and CDR2 SASEGT. Each CDR3 protein is one row after TCRdb ran MiXCR on the 5' RACE reads. The table has a few hundred thousand distinct CDR3 sequences, about 7.8% seen once. This receptor was obtained from a man between 18 and 35 years old who received the YFV17D yellow fever vaccine. The V gene is TRBV6-1, the J gene TRBJ2-1; 10 bases are a match to TRBD2. The input for sequencing was PBMCs, taken 45 days after the first yellow fever vaccination. The CDR3 DNA sequence: TGTGCCAGCAGTGTCCGGGTAGCGGGGGGTCGCGATGAGCAGTTCTTC. Translating gives CASSVRVAGGRDEQFF.